The entry that follows covers one T cell receptor (beta chain) sequence. This clonotype was picked up many times. Its antigen is unknown. Base qualities were left out, and no much larger clone turns up one base away. This sample was included in a study of early T cells in non-severe SARS-CoV-2 infection (dated by TCRdb to the early 2020s). With regard to the full study: Because TCR sequencing relied on bulk RNA taken from unsorted whole blood, pairing of alpha and beta chains was not possible.

Broad study findings and their caveats: VDJdb matching was skewed toward anti-spike CD8 responses and likely underestimated virus-specific expansions, missing private and CD4 specificities.

Library preparation was by 5' RACE. For sequencing, a NextSeq 500 was employed. To correct for sequencing error and PCR bias, the TCR library protocol tagged individual cDNA molecules with unique molecular identifiers. Sequencing covered both TCR alpha and beta chains, and within each sample the abundances of alpha and beta sequences were tightly co-correlated. On the authors' methods: V gene, J gene and CDR3 annotation of TCR sequences was performed with Decombinator V4. Expanded TCRs were defined as changing significantly between any two time points under a Poisson model with p below 0.0001. TCR abundances were normalised to the total number of TCRs sequenced per sample and expressed as counts per million. MAIT TCRs were defined by TRAV1-2 paired with TRAJ12, TRAJ20 or TRAJ33, and iNKT TCRs by TRAV10 paired with TRAJ18. VDJdb, accessed 1 November 2021, was searched for CMV, EBV and SARS-CoV-2 annotated TCRs, with TCRs annotated for multiple antigens excluded. TCRdb trimmed the raw reads at Q25, called clones with MiXCR and kept productive beta chains. Rows are unified per CDR3 protein, each entry keeping the most common DNA and genes. The V and J calls and clone size are TCRdb's, not the authors'. The sample includes 86,000 or so distinct CDR3 sequences, with around an eighth observed a single time. 3% of the sample comes from the top ten.

A case-control design nested within a healthcare worker cohort in London, UK, was used, with weekly nasopharyngeal swab PCR tests and blood sampling performed. Healthcare workers were recruited during the week of the UK lockdown, between 23 and 31 March 2020, and followed weekly for up to about 15 weeks. From the cysteine up to the phenylalanine, the CDR3 has a length of 12 residues. The sequence is cut down to CDR3 DNA, 36 bases in frame from base 1. CDR1 is given as SNHLY and CDR2 as FYNNEI, both from the germline V gene. V is shortened by 9 bases, J by 0 bases, and the region joining them spans 9 bases.

The TCR originated in an adult who was a healthcare worker with PCR-confirmed SARS-CoV-2 infection or an uninfected control (not recorded which). The chain joins TRBV2 to TRBJ2-7; a tentative D match to TRBD1 spans 6 bases. Sequencing used whole blood. The nucleotides read TGTGCCAGTACAGGGCTCTCCTACGAGCAGTACTTC. Translated, this gives CASTGLSYEQYF. The reference TRBV2 and TRBJ2-7 proteins fill in what lies around the CDR3, so the full variable domain reads EPEVTQTPSHQVTQMGQEVILRCVPISNHLYFYWYRQILGQKVEFLVSFYNNEISEKSEIFDDQFSVERPDGSNFTLKIRSTKLEDSAMYFCASTGLSYEQYFGPGTRLTVT.